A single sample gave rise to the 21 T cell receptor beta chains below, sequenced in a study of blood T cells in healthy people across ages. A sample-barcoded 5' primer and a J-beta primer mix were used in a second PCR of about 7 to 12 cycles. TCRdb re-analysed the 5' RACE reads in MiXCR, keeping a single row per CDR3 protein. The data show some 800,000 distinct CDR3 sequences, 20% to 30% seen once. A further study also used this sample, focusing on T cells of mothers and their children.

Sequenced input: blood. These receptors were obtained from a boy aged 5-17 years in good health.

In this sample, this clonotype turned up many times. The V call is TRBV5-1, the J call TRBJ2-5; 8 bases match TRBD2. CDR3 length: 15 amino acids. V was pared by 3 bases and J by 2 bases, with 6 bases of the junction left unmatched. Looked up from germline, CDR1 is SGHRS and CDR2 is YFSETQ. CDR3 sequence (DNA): TGCGCCAGCAGCTCCGACAGCGGGGGACAAGAGACCCAGTACTTC. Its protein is CASSSDSGGQETQYF.

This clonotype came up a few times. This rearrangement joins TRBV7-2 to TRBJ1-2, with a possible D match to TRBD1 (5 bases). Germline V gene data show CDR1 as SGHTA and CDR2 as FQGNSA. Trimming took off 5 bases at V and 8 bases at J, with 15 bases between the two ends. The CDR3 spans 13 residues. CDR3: CASSKISGQGYTF. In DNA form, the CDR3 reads TGTGCCAGCAGCAAAATATCAGGGCAAGGCTACACCTTC.

CDR3 loop: CASSYGTVDAYEQYF. CDR3 coding DNA: TGTGCCAGCAGTTACGGGACAGTGGACGCCTACGAGCAGTACTTC. V usage is TRBV6-6 and J usage is TRBJ2-5; TRBD1 aligns across 7 bases. The J call may be wrong; the DNA end is better matched by TRBJ2-7. Germline assignment: CDR1 MNHNY and CDR2 SVGAGI (reference sequence). The CDR3 extends over 15 amino acids.

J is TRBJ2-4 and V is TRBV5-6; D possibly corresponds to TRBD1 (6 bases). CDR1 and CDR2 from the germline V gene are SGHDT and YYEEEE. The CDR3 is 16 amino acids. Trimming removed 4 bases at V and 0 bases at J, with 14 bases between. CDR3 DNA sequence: TGTGCCAGCAGCGGCTACAGGGTCCTAGCCAAAAACATTCAGTACTTC. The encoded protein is CASSGYRVLAKNIQYF.

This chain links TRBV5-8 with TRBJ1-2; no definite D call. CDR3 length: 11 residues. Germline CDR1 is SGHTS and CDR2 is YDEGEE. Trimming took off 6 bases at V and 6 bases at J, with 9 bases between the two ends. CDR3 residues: CASNFWDGYTF. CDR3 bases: TGTGCCAGCAACTTTTGGGATGGCTACACCTTC.

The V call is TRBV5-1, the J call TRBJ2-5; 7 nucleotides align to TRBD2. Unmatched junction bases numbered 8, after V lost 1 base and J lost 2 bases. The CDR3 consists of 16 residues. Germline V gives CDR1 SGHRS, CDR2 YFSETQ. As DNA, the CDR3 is TGCGCCAGCAGCTTGAAAGCGGGGACGGGGCAAGAGACCCAGTACTTC. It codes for CASSLKAGTGQETQYF.

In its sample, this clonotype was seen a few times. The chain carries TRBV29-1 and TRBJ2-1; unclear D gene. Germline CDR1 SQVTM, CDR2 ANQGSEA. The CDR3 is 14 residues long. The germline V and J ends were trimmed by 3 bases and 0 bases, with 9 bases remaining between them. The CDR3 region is CSVDSAVSYNEQFF. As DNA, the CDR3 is TGCAGCGTTGACTCGGCGGTCTCCTACAATGAGCAGTTCTTC.

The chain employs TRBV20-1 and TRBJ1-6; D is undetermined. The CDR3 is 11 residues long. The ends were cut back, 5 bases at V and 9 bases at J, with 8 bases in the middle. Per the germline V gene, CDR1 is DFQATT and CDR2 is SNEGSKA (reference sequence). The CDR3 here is CSAERGSPLHF. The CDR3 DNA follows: TGCAGTGCTGAGCGAGGTTCACCCCTCCACTTT.

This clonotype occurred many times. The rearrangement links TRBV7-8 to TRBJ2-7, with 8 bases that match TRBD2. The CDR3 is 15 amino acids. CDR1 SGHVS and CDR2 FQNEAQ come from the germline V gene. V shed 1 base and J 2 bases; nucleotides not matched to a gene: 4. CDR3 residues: CASSLGAGGPYEQYF. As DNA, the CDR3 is TGTGCCAGCAGCTTAGGCGCGGGAGGCCCCTACGAGCAGTACTTC.

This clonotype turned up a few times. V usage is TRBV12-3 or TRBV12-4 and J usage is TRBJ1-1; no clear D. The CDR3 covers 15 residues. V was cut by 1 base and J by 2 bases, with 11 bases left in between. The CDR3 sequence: CASSLVPGFNTEAFF. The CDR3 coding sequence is TGTGCCAGCAGTTTAGTTCCGGGGTTCAACACTGAAGCTTTCTTT.

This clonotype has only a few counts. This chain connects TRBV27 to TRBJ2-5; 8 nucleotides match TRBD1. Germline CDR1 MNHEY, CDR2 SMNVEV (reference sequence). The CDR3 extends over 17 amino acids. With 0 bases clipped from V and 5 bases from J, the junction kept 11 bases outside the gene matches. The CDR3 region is CASSLSGWTGPGETQYF. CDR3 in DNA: TGTGCCAGCAGTTTATCCGGGTGGACAGGGCCAGGGGAGACCCAGTACTTC.

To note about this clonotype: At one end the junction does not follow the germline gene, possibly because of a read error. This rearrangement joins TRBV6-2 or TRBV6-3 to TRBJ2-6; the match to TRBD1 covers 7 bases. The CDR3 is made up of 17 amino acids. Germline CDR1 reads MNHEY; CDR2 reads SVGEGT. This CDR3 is CASSGQGVRSGANVLAF. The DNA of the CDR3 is TGTGCCAGCAGTGGTCAGGGGGTTCGCTCTGGGGCCAACGTCCTGGCTTTC.

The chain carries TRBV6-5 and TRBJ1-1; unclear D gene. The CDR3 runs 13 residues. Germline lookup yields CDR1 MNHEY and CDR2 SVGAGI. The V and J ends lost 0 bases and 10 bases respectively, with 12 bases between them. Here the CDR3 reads CASSYSIRGRAFF. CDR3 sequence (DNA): TGTGCCAGCAGTTACTCGATACGAGGAAGAGCTTTCTTT.

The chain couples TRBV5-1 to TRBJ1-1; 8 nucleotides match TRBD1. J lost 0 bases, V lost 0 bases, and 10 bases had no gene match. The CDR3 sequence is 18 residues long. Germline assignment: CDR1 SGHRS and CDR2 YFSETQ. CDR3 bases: TGCGCCAGCAGCTTGGCCTCCGGCTGGACAGGGATGAACACTGAAGCTTTCTTT. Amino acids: CASSLASGWTGMNTEAFF.

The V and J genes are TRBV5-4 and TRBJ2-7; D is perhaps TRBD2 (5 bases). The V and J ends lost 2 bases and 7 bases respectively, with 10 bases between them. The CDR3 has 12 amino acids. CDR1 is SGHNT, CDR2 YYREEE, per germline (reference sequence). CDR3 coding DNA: TGTGCCAGCAGCTTATATTGGAGGGAGCAGTACTTC. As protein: CASSLYWREQYF.

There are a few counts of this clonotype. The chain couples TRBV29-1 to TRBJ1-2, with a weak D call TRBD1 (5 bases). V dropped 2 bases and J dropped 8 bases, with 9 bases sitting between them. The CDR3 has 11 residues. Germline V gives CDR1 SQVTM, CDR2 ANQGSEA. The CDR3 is CSVERGLGYTF. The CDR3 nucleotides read TGCAGCGTTGAACGGGGGTTGGGCTACACCTTC.

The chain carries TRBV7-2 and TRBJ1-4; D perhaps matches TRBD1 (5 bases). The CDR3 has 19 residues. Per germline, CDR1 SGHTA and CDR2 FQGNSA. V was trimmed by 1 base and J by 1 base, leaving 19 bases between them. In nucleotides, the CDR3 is TGTGCCAGCAGCTTAGTTCCCAGGGTACGCTCGGGAACTAATGAAAAACTGTTTTTT. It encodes CASSLVPRVRSGTNEKLFF. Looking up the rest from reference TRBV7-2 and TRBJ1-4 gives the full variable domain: GAGVSQSPSNKVTEKGKDVELRCDPISGHTALYWYRQSLGQGLEFLIYFQGNSAPDKSGLPSDRFSAERTGGSVSTLTIQRTQQEDSAVYLCASSLVPRVRSGTNEKLFFGSGTQLSVL.

For the CDR3, the DNA is TGTGCCAGCAGCCCCAGGGCCGGGACTAGCGCCAATGAGCAGTTCTTC. Its protein product is CASSPRAGTSANEQFF. The chain employs TRBV7-9 and TRBJ2-5, with TRBD2 identical over 10 bases. Judging by the DNA end, TRBJ2-1 fits better; the J call may be wrong. The CDR3 contains 16 residues. Germline V gives CDR1 SEHNR, CDR2 FQNEAQ (reference sequence).

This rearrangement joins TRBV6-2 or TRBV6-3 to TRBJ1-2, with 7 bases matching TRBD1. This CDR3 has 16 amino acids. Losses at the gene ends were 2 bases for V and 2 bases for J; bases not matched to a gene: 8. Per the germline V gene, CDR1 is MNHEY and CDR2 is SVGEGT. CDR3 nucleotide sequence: TGTGCCAGCAGTTACGCCGCCGGGACAGAGAACTATGGCTACACCTTC. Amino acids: CASSYAAGTENYGYTF.

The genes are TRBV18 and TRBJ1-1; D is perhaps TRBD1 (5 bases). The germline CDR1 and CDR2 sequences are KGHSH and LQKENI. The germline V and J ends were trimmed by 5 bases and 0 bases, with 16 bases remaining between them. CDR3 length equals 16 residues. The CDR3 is CASSSSGLPLNTEAFF. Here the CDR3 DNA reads TGTGCCAGCTCATCATCAGGGCTACCCCTGAACACTGAAGCTTTCTTT. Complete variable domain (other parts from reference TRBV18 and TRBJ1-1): NAGVMQNPRHLVRRRGQEARLRCSPMKGHSHVYWYRQLPEEGLKFMVYLQKENIIDESGMPKERFSAEFPKEGPSILRIQQVVRGDSAAYFCASSSSGLPLNTEAFFGQGTRLTVV.

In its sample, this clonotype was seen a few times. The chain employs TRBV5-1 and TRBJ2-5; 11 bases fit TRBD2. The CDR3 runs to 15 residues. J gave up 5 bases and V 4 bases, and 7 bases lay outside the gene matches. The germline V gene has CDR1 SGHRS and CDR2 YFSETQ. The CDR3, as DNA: TGCGCCAGCAGCGCGACTAGCGGGGCGGGGGAGACCCAGTACTTC. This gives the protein CASSATSGAGETQYF.